There are a few counts of the clone carrying this T cell receptor (beta chain). TCRdb re-called the 5' RACE reads through MiXCR, storing one row per CDR3 protein. The sample lists some 210,000 distinct CDR3 sequences, 18% occurring once. This specimen comes from a study of T-cell memory formation after mild COVID-19. Germline V gene sequence: CDR1 LNHNV, CDR2 YYDKDF (reference sequence). V lost 0 bases and J lost 7; bases outside the gene matches: 9. The CDR3 extends over 17 amino acids. The receptor's source is an adult woman who had mild COVID-19 (a few samples of this study predate the infection). Cell type and time point are not known. The chain links TRBV15 to TRBJ1-1; 12 bases are shared with TRBD1. The sequencing sample was made of PBMCs or a T cell subset sorted from them (not recorded which). This CDR3 is CATSRDGGQGAYIEAFF. In DNA form, the CDR3 reads TGTGCCACCAGCAGAGACGGGGGACAGGGGGCTTATATTGAAGCTTTCTTT.